This passage covers 28 T cell receptor beta chains from one sample sequenced in a study of human T cells and chemical hapten exposure. TCRdb processed the 5' RACE reads anew with MiXCR; each CDR3 protein has one entry. The repertoire holds about 140,000 distinct CDR3 sequences, 4.1% seen once, with more than 1.2% in the top ten. The authors' total RNA extraction used unfractionated whole blood. The origin of the receptors is a female donor in good health.

About this clonotype itself: This sequence may be a read error, since a much larger clone differs from it by one base. V usage is TRBV7-7 and J usage is TRBJ2-1; 7 bases are a match to TRBD2. Germline V gene sequence: CDR1 SSHAT, CDR2 FNYEAQ (reference sequence). The V segment lost 4 bases and the J segment 4 bases; nucleotides outside the gene matches: 1. CDR3 length equals 13 residues. The CDR3 protein is CASSCGGYNEQFF. Written as DNA, the CDR3 is TGTGCCAGCAGCTGCGGGGGTTACAATGAGCAGTTCTTC.

This clonotype was observed many times. The gene calls are TRBV20-1 and TRBJ2-7; D remains ambiguous. The germline V gene has CDR1 DFQATT and CDR2 SNEGSKA (reference sequence). V lost 0 bases, J lost 9 bases, and 12 bases lay in between. The CDR3 has 12 amino acids. The CDR3 region is CSAREDRTVQYF. CDR3 in DNA: TGCAGTGCTAGAGAAGACCGTACTGTGCAGTACTTC.

In the case of this clonotype: A clone one base away is much larger, so this may be a read error. This chain links TRBV6-5 with TRBJ2-3, with 11 bases that match TRBD2. Per the germline V gene, CDR1 is MNHEY and CDR2 is SVGAGI. The ends lost 1 base at V and 6 bases at J; junction bases unmatched: 3. The CDR3 is made up of 15 amino acids. Here the CDR3 DNA reads TGTGCCAGCAGTTACTGCTCTAGCGGGGGGGATACGCAGTATTTT. Translating it yields CASSYCSSGGDTQYF.

This clonotype was recorded at least ten times. The chain has TRBV6-2 or TRBV6-3 and TRBJ1-2; D unclear. V was shortened by 6 bases and J by 8 bases, with 19 bases between the two germline ends. The CDR3 sequence is 14 residues long. Looked up from germline, CDR1 is MNHEY and CDR2 is SVGEGT. The CDR3 sequence: CASRPSFEEFGYTF. The CDR3 DNA sequence: TGTGCCAGCAGGCCCAGTTTTGAGGAGTTCGGCTACACCTTC.

This clonotype was seen many times. The chain uses TRBV7-4 and TRBJ1-4, with 7 bases aligning to TRBD1. CDR1 SGHVT and CDR2 SQSDAQ come from the germline V gene. The J segment lost 14 bases and the V segment lost 4 bases, leaving 10 bases of the junction unmatched. The CDR3 runs to 13 residues. CDR3 residues: CASSWGRGRGLFF. The CDR3 bases are TGTGCCAGCAGCTGGGGGCGGGGCAGGGGGCTGTTTTTT.

There are many counts of this clonotype. The J gene is TRBJ2-7, the V gene TRBV2; D tentatively fits TRBD1 or TRBD2 (5 bases each). Germline CDR1 and CDR2: SNHLY and FYNNEI. The CDR3 sequence is 14 residues long. V shed 7 bases and J shed 2 bases, with 15 bases lying between them. For the CDR3, the DNA is TGTGCCAGCACCTCACGGGGCGGCGCCTACGAGCAGTACTTC. The encoded protein is CASTSRGGAYEQYF.

In its sample, this clonotype was seen many times. The chain employs TRBV20-1 and TRBJ2-3; D is perhaps TRBD2 (5 bases). Germline CDR1 and CDR2: DFQATT and SNEGSKA (reference sequence). The CDR3 consists of 16 residues. Trimming pared 1 base from V and 0 bases from J, leaving 14 bases between. CDR3 coding DNA: TGCAGTGCTAGAGCGAGGGCTAGCAGTAGCACAGATACGCAGTATTTT. Amino acids: CSARARASSSTDTQYF.

This clonotype was recorded at least ten times. The genes are TRBV7-9 and TRBJ1-2; TRBD1 is a possible D gene (6 bases). The germline CDR1 and CDR2 sequences are SEHNR and FQNEAQ (reference sequence). The CDR3 loop spans 15 amino acids. The V end was cut by 5 bases, the J end by 7 bases, with 20 bases between. The CDR3 sequence is CASSPGADPGSGYTF. CDR3 DNA sequence: TGTGCCAGCAGCCCGGGGGCCGATCCTGGGAGTGGCTACACCTTC.

Many counts were recorded for this clonotype. J is TRBJ1-5 and V is TRBV6-6; 9 nucleotides match TRBD1. Germline lookup yields CDR1 MNHNY and CDR2 SVGAGI (reference sequence). The CDR3 has 18 residues. J lost 7 bases, V lost 2 bases, and 15 bases had no gene match. Here the CDR3 reads CASSYPLRTGAGGQPQHF. The CDR3 region has the DNA TGTGCCAGCAGTTACCCGCTCAGGACAGGGGCGGGTGGACAGCCCCAGCATTTT.

The chain employs TRBV5-5 and TRBJ2-7, with D perhaps being TRBD1 or TRBD2 (6 bases each). V was cut by 3 bases and J by 1 base, with 20 bases left in between. Per germline, CDR1 SGHKS and CDR2 YYEKEE (reference sequence). The CDR3 is 17 amino acids. CDR3 in amino acids: CASSWGVRGISSYEQYF. CDR3 bases: TGTGCCAGCAGCTGGGGGGTCAGGGGAATATCATCCTACGAGCAGTACTTC.

The table lists this clonotype with many counts. The chain uses TRBV18 and TRBJ2-2; 9 bases are a match to TRBD1. Germline V gene lookup returns CDR1 KGHSH and CDR2 LQKENI. The CDR3 sequence is 17 residues long. V lost 1 base, J lost 1 base, and 4 bases stayed unmatched. Here the CDR3 DNA reads TGTGCCAGCTCACCACTACCGGGACAGGGGAACACCGGGGAGCTGTTTTTT. Translation gives CASSPLPGQGNTGELFF.

This clonotype was counted many times. The rearrangement links TRBV9 to TRBJ2-1, with a weak D call TRBD1 (5 bases). Trimming removed 0 bases at V and 3 bases at J, with 16 bases between. Germline V gives CDR1 SGDLS, CDR2 YYNGEE. This CDR3 is 17 amino acids long. CDR3 amino acids: CASSVVSGADNYNEQFF. In nucleotides, the CDR3 is TGTGCCAGCAGCGTAGTGAGTGGGGCCGACAACTACAATGAGCAGTTCTTC. The full variable domain, completed using reference TRBV9 and TRBJ2-1, is DSGVTQTPKHLITATGQRVTLRCSPRSGDLSVYWYQQSLDQGLQFLIQYYNGEERAKGNILERFSAQQFPDLHSELNLSSLELGDSALYFCASSVVSGADNYNEQFFGPGTRLTVL.

This clonotype was observed at least ten times. The chain recombines TRBV11-2 with TRBJ2-5, with TRBD1 matching 8 bases. Germline V lookup: CDR1 SGHAT, CDR2 FQNNGV. V was clipped by 7 bases and J by 2 bases; unmatched bases: 6. This CDR3 is built from 14 residues. Written as DNA, the CDR3 is TGTGCCAGCATCGGGGACAGGATTCAAGAGACCCAGTACTTC. Protein sequence: CASIGDRIQETQYF.

The table lists this clonotype with many counts. The genes are TRBV20-1 and TRBJ1-1, with a possible D match to TRBD1 (5 bases). Germline CDR1 DFQATT, CDR2 SNEGSKA (reference sequence). V was trimmed by 0 bases and J by 5 bases, leaving 10 bases between them. The CDR3 covers 13 residues. CDR3 residues: CSARDGGLTEAFF. CDR3 DNA: TGCAGTGCTAGAGATGGGGGTTTGACTGAAGCTTTCTTT.

This clonotype was observed many times. The chain employs TRBV29-1 and TRBJ2-1; 8 bases agree with TRBD1. Per germline, CDR1 SQVTM and CDR2 ANQGSEA. Losses at the gene ends were 7 bases for V and 3 bases for J; bases not matched to a gene: 5. The CDR3 spans 13 residues. The CDR3 nucleotides are TGCAGCGCTGGGACAGGAGACTACAATGAGCAGTTCTTC. Protein sequence: CSAGTGDYNEQFF.

This clonotype occurred a few times. The J gene is TRBJ2-1, the V gene TRBV5-1; D remains unclear. The germline gives CDR1 SGHRS, CDR2 YFSETQ. Between the trimmed V and J ends, which lost 6 bases and 0 bases, there was a span of 13 bases. The CDR3 is 15 amino acids. This CDR3 is CASTTPGSSYNEQFF. The DNA of the CDR3 is TGCGCCAGCACTACTCCCGGCAGCTCCTACAATGAGCAGTTCTTC.

This clonotype was observed at least ten times. V is TRBV6-4 and J is TRBJ2-2, with TRBD2 identical over 7 bases. Germline CDR1 reads MRHNA; CDR2 reads SNTAGT. J lost 3 bases, V lost 5 bases, and 3 bases had no gene match. This CDR3 is built from 14 residues. The CDR3 DNA follows: TGTGCCAGCAGTACGGCGGGGGACACCGGGGAGCTGTTTTTT. Translated, it gives CASSTAGDTGELFF.

This clonotype appeared many times. This sequence joins TRBV20-1 and TRBJ2-4; D tentatively reads TRBD1 or TRBD2 (6 bases each). CDR3 length: 13 amino acids. Germline lookup yields CDR1 DFQATT and CDR2 SNEGSKA (reference sequence). V lost 6 bases and J lost 7, with 16 bases in between. CDR3 in DNA: TGCAGTGCCGTTCCGGGGGCAAGTAACATTCAGTACTTC. Translating gives CSAVPGASNIQYF.

This clonotype was detected ten times or more. This chain links TRBV16 with TRBJ2-7; TRBD1 matches at 8 bases. Looked up from germline, CDR1 is KGHSY and CDR2 is FQNENV. The J segment lost 5 bases and the V segment lost 4 bases, leaving 7 bases of the junction unmatched. The CDR3 length is 14 residues. The CDR3 here is CASSPGQGRHEQYF. The CDR3 region has the DNA TGTGCCAGCAGCCCCGGACAGGGTAGACACGAGCAGTACTTC.

The genes are TRBV5-1 and TRBJ2-4; no clear D. The CDR3 covers 14 residues. With 3 bases removed from V and 4 bases from J, the gap between germline ends came to 11 bases. Germline lookup yields CDR1 SGHRS and CDR2 YFSETQ. This CDR3 reads CASSSDKSKNIQYF. CDR3 coding DNA: TGCGCCAGCAGCTCCGACAAGAGTAAAAACATTCAGTACTTC.

This clonotype was picked up many times. The CDR3 nucleotides are TGTGCCAGCAGCCAAGAAGGACCGGCAGGGGGTATCAGCACCAATGAGCAGTTCTTC. Protein: CASSQEGPAGGISTNEQFF. V gene TRBV4-2 combines with J gene TRBJ2-1, with TRBD1 matching 7 bases. The CDR3 extends over 19 amino acids. J was trimmed by 6 bases and V by 0 bases; bases with no gene match: 17. From germline, CDR1 is LGHNA and CDR2 YNFKEQ.

The sample holds a few counts of this clonotype. The chain couples TRBV16 to TRBJ2-2; D is undetermined. The CDR3 is 14 residues long. The germline CDR1 and CDR2 sequences are KGHSY and FQNENV. Trimming took off 0 bases at V and 2 bases at J, with 4 bases between the two ends. DNA for the CDR3: TGTGCCAGCAGCCAATCGTATAACACCGGGGAGCTGTTTTTT. It codes for CASSQSYNTGELFF.

This clonotype was seen repeatedly, ten times or more. This chain links TRBV7-2 with TRBJ1-1; perhaps TRBD1 as D (5 bases). V was pared by 1 base and J by 5 bases, with 14 bases between. The CDR3 sequence is 15 residues long. Germline V gene lookup returns CDR1 SGHTA and CDR2 FQGNSA. The CDR3 DNA reads as TGTGCCAGCAGCTTAGAGCCGACGGGGGGGACTGAAGCTTTCTTT. Translating gives CASSLEPTGGTEAFF. Supplemented by reference TRBV7-2 and TRBJ1-1, the full variable domain reads GAGVSQSPSNKVTEKGKDVELRCDPISGHTALYWYRQSLGQGLEFLIYFQGNSAPDKSGLPSDRFSAERTGGSVSTLTIQRTQQEDSAVYLCASSLEPTGGTEAFFGQGTRLTVV.

The chain recombines TRBV7-9 with TRBJ2-1, with 8 bases lining up with TRBD2. Per germline, CDR1 SEHNR and CDR2 FQNEAQ (reference sequence). V lost 5 bases and J lost 5; bases outside the gene matches: 11. The CDR3 extends over 16 amino acids. The CDR3 sequence is CASSPQGLVGNNEQFF. The DNA of the CDR3 is TGTGCCAGCAGCCCCCAGGGACTAGTGGGGAACAATGAGCAGTTCTTC.

This clonotype was recorded at least ten times. This chain joins TRBV6-6 and TRBJ1-1, with a tentative D call TRBD1 (5 bases). This CDR3 spans 15 amino acids. Germline CDR1 MNHNY, CDR2 SVGAGI (reference sequence). V gave up 5 bases and J gave up 0 bases, with 13 bases separating them. DNA for the CDR3: TGTGCCAGCAGTCGGGACGTAAAAATGAACACTGAAGCTTTCTTT. Its translation is CASSRDVKMNTEAFF.

This clonotype showed up just a few times. The rearrangement joins TRBV13 to TRBJ2-5, with 11 bases fitting TRBD2. This CDR3 is 16 amino acids long. Germline CDR1 is PRHDT and CDR2 is FYEKMQ (reference sequence). The V segment lost 5 bases and the J segment 1 base; nucleotides outside the gene matches: 6. CDR3 in amino acids: CASSAGLAGRQETQYF. The CDR3 DNA reads TGTGCCAGCAGCGCCGGACTAGCGGGTCGCCAAGAGACCCAGTACTTC. The whole variable domain, filled in from reference TRBV13 and TRBJ2-5, reads AAGVIQSPRHLIKEKRETATLKCYPIPRHDTVYWYQQGPGQDPQFLISFYEKMQSDKGSIPDRFSAQQFSDYHSELNMSSLELGDSALYFCASSAGLAGRQETQYFGPGTRLLVL.

This clonotype was picked up a small number of times. The chain recombines TRBV12-5 with TRBJ2-1; D is uncertain. V was pared by 4 bases and J by 7 bases, with 5 bases between. This CDR3 is 11 amino acids long. Germline lookup yields CDR1 LGHNT and CDR2 FRNRAP. The CDR3 DNA reads TGTGCTAGTGGTTGTCGGAATGAGCAGTTCTTC. Residues: CASGCRNEQFF.

This clonotype was recorded many times. The CDR3 region has the DNA TGTGCCAGCAGTTTCGACAGGTATCAGCCCCAGCATTTT. Its protein is CASSFDRYQPQHF. The chain is built from TRBV27 and TRBJ1-5, with D possibly matching TRBD1 (6 bases). There are 13 residues in the CDR3. Germline values: CDR1 MNHEY, CDR2 SMNVEV (reference sequence). Trimming left V 3 bases short and J 5 bases short, with 8 bases between.